Following are 28 T cell receptor beta chains from one sample sequenced in a study of blood T cell repertoires in COVID-19. The table came from immunoSEQ multiplex PCR; TCRdb's copy has only in-frame clones and leaves some out. Here the sample spans roughly 140,000 clones, around 84% being singletons. Input material: peripheral blood. The receptors come from a human donor in a cohort sampled during active COVID-19.

This chain uses TRBV3-1 (or the pseudogene TRBV3-2) with TRBJ2-2; TRBD2 agrees at 12 bases. The junction had 16 bases not matched to a gene; V was cut back by 0 bases and J by 5 bases. Germline V CDR1 and CDR2: LGHDT, YNNKEL (reference sequence). The CDR3 runs to 21 residues. This chain's CDR3 is CASSQDRTSGVLFSWTGELFF. The CDR3 coding sequence is TGTGCCAGCAGCCAAGACAGGACTAGCGGGGTTCTCTTTTCTTGGACCGGGGAGCTGTTTTTT.

J is TRBJ2-7 and V is TRBV28; a weak D match, TRBD1 (5 bases). The CDR3 runs to 15 residues. Trimming shortened V by 6 bases and J by 1 base, and 16 bases separated the two germline ends. From germline, CDR1 is MDHEN and CDR2 SYDVKM. CDR3 amino acids: CASSPTPGQSYEQYF. For the CDR3, the DNA is TGTGCCAGCAGCCCGACCCCTGGACAATCCTACGAGCAGTACTTC.

The chain combines TRBV4-2 with TRBJ2-5, with 9 positions matching TRBD2. Germline-derived CDR1 and CDR2 are LGHNA and YNFKEQ. With 0 bases clipped from V and 1 base from J, the junction kept 9 bases outside the gene matches. CDR3 length: 18 residues. In nucleotides, the CDR3 is TGTGCCAGCAGCCAAGATCTTCCCTCAGCGGGGGGCCAAGAGACCCAGTACTTC. This encodes CASSQDLPSAGGQETQYF.

The gene calls are TRBV5-6 and TRBJ2-1; 11 nucleotides match TRBD2. With 6 bases clipped from V and 7 bases from J, the junction kept 9 bases outside the gene matches. This CDR3 contains 15 residues. Germline V gene data show CDR1 as SGHDT and CDR2 as YYEEEE. CDR3 loop: CASTPGGLAANEQFF. The DNA of the CDR3 is TGTGCCAGCACCCCTGGGGGACTAGCGGCAAATGAGCAGTTCTTC.

The chain joins TRBV7-6 to TRBJ1-1, with 9 positions matching TRBD1. Germline loops: CDR1 SGHVS, CDR2 FNYEAQ. V shed 0 bases, J shed 3 bases, and the junction held 8 bases outside the gene matches. This CDR3 has 17 amino acids. The CDR3 DNA is TGTGCCAGCAGCTTAGCGACCGGACAGGGGTCTGACACTGAAGCTTTCTTT. Translation: CASSLATGQGSDTEAFF. Together with reference TRBV7-6 and TRBJ1-1, the CDR3 gives the full variable domain: GAGVSQSPRYKVTKRGQDVALRCDPISGHVSLYWYRQALGQGPEFLTYFNYEAQQDKSGLPNDRFSAERPEGSISTLTIQRTEQRDSAMYRCASSLATGQGSDTEAFFGQGTRLTVV.

This chain uses TRBV27 with TRBJ1-5; 7 positions agree with TRBD1. CDR3 length: 14 amino acids. Germline values: CDR1 MNHEY, CDR2 SMNVEV (reference sequence). V was clipped by 6 bases and J by 0 bases; unmatched bases: 2. The CDR3 here is CASSGTASNQPQHF. The CDR3 coding sequence is TGTGCCAGCAGCGGGACAGCTAGCAATCAGCCCCAGCATTTT.

The genes are TRBV11-3 and TRBJ2-7, with 8 bases aligning to TRBD2. This CDR3 spans 16 amino acids. The trim removed 0 bases at V and 2 bases at J, leaving 6 bases unmatched. Germline V CDR1 and CDR2: SGHNT, YENEEA. The CDR3 reads CASSLDRTGGTYEQYF. The CDR3 region has the DNA TGTGCCAGCAGCTTAGACAGGACGGGGGGGACCTACGAGCAGTACTTC.

The chain couples TRBV11-2 to TRBJ1-4, with 7 nucleotides matching TRBD1. The CDR3 is made up of 16 amino acids. CDR1 is SGHAT and CDR2 is FQNNGV in the germline V gene. V shed 5 bases, J shed 5 bases, and the junction held 11 bases outside the gene matches. The CDR3 DNA reads as TGTGCCAGCAGCCATCGACAGGGAGGTCTAAATGAAAAACTGTTTTTT. Amino acids: CASSHRQGGLNEKLFF.

This chain joins TRBV7-2 and TRBJ1-2; TRBD1 is a possible D gene (6 bases). The length of the CDR3 is 15 residues. V shed 5 bases and J shed 5 bases, with 18 bases lying between them. The V gene's germline CDR1 is SGHTA and CDR2 FQGNSA. The CDR3 loop reads CASSLSVDRIYGYTF. The CDR3 DNA is TGTGCCAGCAGCCTCTCCGTGGACAGAATATATGGCTACACCTTC.

The count of this clone is one. This rearrangement joins TRBV5-1 to TRBJ1-6; maybe TRBD1 (6 bases). The CDR3 covers 13 residues. Trimming left V 3 bases short and J 14 bases short, with 15 bases between. From germline, CDR1 is SGHRS and CDR2 YFSETQ. Here the CDR3 DNA reads TGCGCCAGCAGCTCTGGACAGTTATCTTCCCTCCACTTT. It translates to CASSSGQLSSLHF.

This chain links TRBV3-1 (or the pseudogene TRBV3-2) with TRBJ2-2; D remains unclear. The CDR3 sequence is 13 residues long. Trimming took 5 bases from V and 4 from J, leaving 8 bases between them. Germline assignment: CDR1 LGHDT and CDR2 YNNKEL (reference sequence). For the CDR3, the DNA is TGTGCCAGCAGCTTATTTTCCACCGGGGAGCTGTTTTTT. As protein: CASSLFSTGELFF.

The chain couples TRBV3-1 (or the pseudogene TRBV3-2) to TRBJ2-7, with D possibly TRBD1 on 5 matching bases. CDR3 length equals 13 residues. Trimming stripped 0 bases from V and 8 bases from J, with 11 bases between. From germline, CDR1 is LGHDT and CDR2 YNNKEL (reference sequence). The CDR3 sequence: CASSQDTTAKQYF. CDR3 sequence (DNA): TGTGCCAGCAGCCAAGATACGACAGCCAAGCAGTACTTC.

The genes are TRBV4-1 and TRBJ2-5, with 8 bases matching TRBD1. The germline V gene encodes CDR1 MGHRA and CDR2 YSYEKL. This CDR3 region has 15 residues. V lost 0 bases to trimming and J lost 5 bases; unmatched junction nucleotides: 5. CDR3 loop: CASSQDLRTGETQYF. The CDR3 DNA sequence: TGCGCCAGCAGCCAAGATTTACGGACAGGGGAGACCCAGTACTTC.

This clone turned up a few times. V and J are TRBV29-1 and TRBJ1-1; 8 nucleotides line up with TRBD1. The length of the CDR3 is 13 residues. Germline CDR1 is SQVTM and CDR2 is ANQGSEA. V gave up 7 bases and J gave up 7 bases; unmatched junction bases: 11. The CDR3 loop is CSAMTGEKGEAFF. The CDR3 nucleotides read TGCAGCGCCATGACAGGGGAAAAAGGTGAAGCTTTCTTT.

CDR3 coding DNA: TGCGCCAGCAGCCAGGCCGGACTAGCGGGCCTACAAAATGAGCAGTTCTTC. Protein product: CASSQAGLAGLQNEQFF. The chain carries TRBV4-1 and TRBJ2-1; 11 bases map to TRBD2. The CDR3 is made up of 17 amino acids. The germline CDR1 and CDR2 sequences are MGHRA and YSYEKL. The J segment lost 7 bases and the V segment lost 3 bases, leaving 11 bases of the junction unmatched.

This clone came up a few times. The rearrangement uses TRBV4-1 and TRBJ2-1; perhaps TRBD2 as D (5 bases). V shed 0 bases and J shed 0 bases, with 9 bases lying between them. Germline values: CDR1 MGHRA, CDR2 YSYEKL. CDR3 length equals 16 residues. DNA of the CDR3: TGCGCCAGCAGCCAAGAAGGTGGGAGCTCCTACAATGAGCAGTTCTTC. Its translation is CASSQEGGSSYNEQFF.

This rearrangement joins TRBV7-2 to TRBJ2-2; 7 positions agree with TRBD1. The CDR3 consists of 14 residues. Unmatched junction bases numbered 5, after V lost 4 bases and J lost 6 bases. Germline V gene sequence: CDR1 SGHTA, CDR2 FQGNSA. The CDR3 DNA is TGTGCCAGCAGCTGGGGGACAGTCCCCGGGGAGCTGTTTTTT. Translated: CASSWGTVPGELFF. Full variable domain (remainder filled in from reference TRBV7-2 and TRBJ2-2): GAGVSQSPSNKVTEKGKDVELRCDPISGHTALYWYRQSLGQGLEFLIYFQGNSAPDKSGLPSDRFSAERTGGSVSTLTIQRTQQEDSAVYLCASSWGTVPGELFFGEGSRLTVL.

The chain employs TRBV25-1 and TRBJ2-3, with no clear D. V was cut by 6 bases and J by 1 base, with 8 bases left in between. Germline V gene data show CDR1 as MGHDK and CDR2 as SYGVNS. This CDR3 has 13 residues. The CDR3 DNA follows: TGTGCCAGCAGCTCCCGGGGCACAGATACGCAGTATTTT. This translates into CASSSRGTDTQYF.

This rearrangement joins TRBV18 to TRBJ1-5, with TRBD1 matching over 7 bases. The CDR3 extends over 14 amino acids. J lost 7 bases, V lost 5 bases, and 8 bases had no gene match. CDR1 is KGHSH, CDR2 LQKENI, per germline. The CDR3 nucleotides are TGTGCCAGCTCATTGACAGGGTTCGACCAGCCCCAGCATTTT. It codes for CASSLTGFDQPQHF.

The table lists this clone with a few counts. This chain connects TRBV29-1 to TRBJ1-1; D is undetermined. Germline values: CDR1 SQVTM, CDR2 ANQGSEA. V was cut by 5 bases and J by 3 bases, with 10 bases left in between. This CDR3 has 12 residues. CDR3 in amino acids: CSVIHRDTEAFF. CDR3 in DNA: TGCAGCGTTATCCATCGGGACACTGAAGCTTTCTTT.

The table lists this clone with a few counts. V is TRBV28 and J is TRBJ1-2; TRBD1 aligns across 11 bases. The CDR3 extends over 15 amino acids. After removal of 6 bases from V and 8 bases from J, the junction contained 11 bases not matched to a gene. Looked up from germline, CDR1 is MDHEN and CDR2 is SYDVKM. The CDR3 reads CASSARDRGGWGYTF. DNA of the CDR3: TGTGCCAGCAGCGCCCGGGACAGGGGGGGCTGGGGCTACACCTTC.

The gene calls are TRBV28 and TRBJ2-3, with 9 bases fitting TRBD1. V shed 3 bases and J 3 bases; nucleotides not matched to a gene: 4. Per germline, CDR1 MDHEN and CDR2 SYDVKM. The length of the CDR3 is 15 residues. CDR3 amino acids: CASSLDRGRTDTQYF. CDR3 sequence (DNA): TGTGCCAGCAGTTTGGACAGGGGTAGGACAGATACGCAGTATTTT.

The V and J genes are TRBV28 and TRBJ1-3, with 7 bases identical to TRBD1. This CDR3 is 14 amino acids long. The V gene's germline CDR1 is MDHEN and CDR2 SYDVKM. V dropped 5 bases and J dropped 2; count of bases not matched to a gene: 3. The CDR3 spells CASSPTGAGNTIYF. CDR3 bases: TGTGCCAGCAGTCCCACAGGGGCTGGAAACACCATATATTTT.

To note about this clone: The same CDR3 can be traced to other DNA sequences in this sample. This chain joins TRBV15 and TRBJ1-1; tentative D call: TRBD1 (6 bases). CDR3 length: 14 amino acids. CDR1 and CDR2 (germline): LNHNV, YYDKDF (reference sequence). V was trimmed by 0 bases and J by 5 bases, leaving 10 bases between them. The CDR3: CATSRDPGVTEAFF. DNA of the CDR3: TGTGCCACCAGCAGAGATCCAGGGGTGACTGAAGCTTTCTTT.

This clone has more than one count but fewer than ten. The V call is TRBV7-3, the J call TRBJ2-2; 11 bases line up with TRBD1. The germline V gene has CDR1 SGHTA and CDR2 FQGTGA. J lost 7 bases, V lost 4 bases, and 2 bases had no gene match. CDR3 length: 14 amino acids. Here the CDR3 reads CASSWTGGDGELFF. CDR3 DNA: TGTGCCAGCAGCTGGACAGGGGGCGACGGGGAGCTGTTTTTT.

This chain links TRBV11-3 with TRBJ1-1; D is undetermined. The CDR3 is 13 residues long. CDR1 SGHNT and CDR2 YENEEA come from the germline V gene. Trimming took off 5 bases at V and 5 bases at J, with 12 bases between the two ends. The CDR3 nucleotides are TGTGCCAGCAGCCCGCTCGCGGGGACTGAAGCTTTCTTT. Translating it yields CASSPLAGTEAFF. The entire variable domain, with the rest obtained from reference TRBV11-3 and TRBJ1-1, is as follows: EAGVVQSPRYKIIEKKQPVAFWCNPISGHNTLYWYLQNLGQGPELLIRYENEEAVDDSQLPKDRFSAERLKGVDSTLKIQPAELGDSAVYLCASSPLAGTEAFFGQGTRLTVV.

The chain joins TRBV11-2 to TRBJ1-4; perhaps TRBD1 as D (5 bases). The CDR3 spans 17 residues. V was trimmed by 5 bases and J by 0 bases, leaving 16 bases between them. Germline-derived CDR1 and CDR2 are SGHAT and FQNNGV. The CDR3 coding sequence is TGTGCCAGCAGCCTTTCGTGGGGCAGGGCAACTAATGAAAAACTGTTTTTT. This encodes CASSLSWGRATNEKLFF.

This rearrangement joins TRBV5-1 to TRBJ1-1; D is unresolved. Trimming shortened V by 7 bases and J by 1 base, and 17 bases separated the two germline ends. CDR3 length: 15 amino acids. Germline V CDR1 and CDR2: SGHRS, YFSETQ. The CDR3 DNA sequence: TGCGCCAGCTACCCAATCGGAGGCTCGAACACTGAAGCTTTCTTT. Its translation is CASYPIGGSNTEAFF.